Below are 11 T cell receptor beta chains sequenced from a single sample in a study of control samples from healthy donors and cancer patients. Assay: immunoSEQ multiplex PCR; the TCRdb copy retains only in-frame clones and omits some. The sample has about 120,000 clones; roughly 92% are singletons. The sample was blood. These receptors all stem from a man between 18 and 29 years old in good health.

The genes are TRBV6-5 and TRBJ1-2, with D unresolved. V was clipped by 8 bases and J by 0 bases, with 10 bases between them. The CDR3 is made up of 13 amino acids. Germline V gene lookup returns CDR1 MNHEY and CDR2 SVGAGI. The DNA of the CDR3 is TGTGCCAGCGACGAGCAAGCTAACTATGGCTACACCTTC. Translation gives CASDEQANYGYTF.

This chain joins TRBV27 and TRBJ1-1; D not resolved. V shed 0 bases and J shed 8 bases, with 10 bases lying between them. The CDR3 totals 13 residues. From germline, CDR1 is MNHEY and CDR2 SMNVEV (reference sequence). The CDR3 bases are TGTGCCAGCAGTTTATCGCCCGAGGGCGAAGCTTTCTTT. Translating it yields CASSLSPEGEAFF.

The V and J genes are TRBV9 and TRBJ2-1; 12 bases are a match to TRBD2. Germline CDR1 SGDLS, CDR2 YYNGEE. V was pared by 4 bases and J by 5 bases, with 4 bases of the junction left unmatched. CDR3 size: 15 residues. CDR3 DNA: TGTGCCAGCAGCCCTCGGACTAGCGGGGACAATGAGCAGTTCTTC. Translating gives CASSPRTSGDNEQFF.

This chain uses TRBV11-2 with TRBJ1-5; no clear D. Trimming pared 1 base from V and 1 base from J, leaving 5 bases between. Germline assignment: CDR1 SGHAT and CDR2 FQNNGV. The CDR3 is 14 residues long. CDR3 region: CASSLAASNQPQHF. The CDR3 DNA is TGTGCCAGCAGCTTAGCGGCCAGCAATCAGCCCCAGCATTTT.

The CDR3 sequence is CASSSDRGRQGYGYTF. DNA of the CDR3: TGTGCCAGCAGTTCGGACAGGGGGCGCCAGGGCTATGGCTACACCTTC. The J gene is TRBJ1-2, the V gene TRBV6-2 or TRBV6-3; 11 bases fit TRBD1. After removal of 4 bases from V and 4 bases from J, the junction contained 8 bases not matched to a gene. CDR1 and CDR2 (germline): MNHEY, SVGEGT. This CDR3 is built from 16 residues.

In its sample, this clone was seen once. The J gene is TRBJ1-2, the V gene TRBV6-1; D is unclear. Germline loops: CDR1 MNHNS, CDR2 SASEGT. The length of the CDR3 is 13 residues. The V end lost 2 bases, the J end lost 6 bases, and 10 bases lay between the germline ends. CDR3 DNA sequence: TGTGCCAGCAGTGAACACTCGAAGGATGGCTACACCTTC. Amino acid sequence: CASSEHSKDGYTF.

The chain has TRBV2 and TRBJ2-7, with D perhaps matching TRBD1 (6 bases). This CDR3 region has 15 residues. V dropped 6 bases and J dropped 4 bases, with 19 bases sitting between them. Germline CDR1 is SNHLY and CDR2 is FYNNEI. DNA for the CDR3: TGTGCCAGCAGGGCAGAGTTGACAGGCGGATACGAGCAGTACTTC. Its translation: CASRAELTGGYEQYF.

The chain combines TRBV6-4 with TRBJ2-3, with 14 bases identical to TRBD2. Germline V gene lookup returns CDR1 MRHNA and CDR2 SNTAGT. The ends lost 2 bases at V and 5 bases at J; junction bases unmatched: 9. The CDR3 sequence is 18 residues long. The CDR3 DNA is TGTGCCAGCAGTGACCAAAGGACTAGCGGGGGGTGTGGAGATACGCAGTATTTT. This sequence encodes CASSDQRTSGGCGDTQYF.

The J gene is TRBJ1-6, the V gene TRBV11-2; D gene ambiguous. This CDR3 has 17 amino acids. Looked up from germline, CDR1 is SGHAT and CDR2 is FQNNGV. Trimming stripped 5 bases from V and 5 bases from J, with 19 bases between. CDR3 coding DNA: TGTGCCAGCAGCCTACTTTGGCGGGCAGCAGATAATTCACCCCTCCACTTT. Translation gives CASSLLWRAADNSPLHF.

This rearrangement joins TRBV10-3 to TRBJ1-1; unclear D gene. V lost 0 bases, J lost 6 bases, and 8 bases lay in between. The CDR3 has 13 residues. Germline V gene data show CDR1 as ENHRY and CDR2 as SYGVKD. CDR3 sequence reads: CAISESGLPEAFF. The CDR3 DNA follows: TGTGCCATCAGTGAGTCAGGCCTGCCTGAAGCTTTCTTT.

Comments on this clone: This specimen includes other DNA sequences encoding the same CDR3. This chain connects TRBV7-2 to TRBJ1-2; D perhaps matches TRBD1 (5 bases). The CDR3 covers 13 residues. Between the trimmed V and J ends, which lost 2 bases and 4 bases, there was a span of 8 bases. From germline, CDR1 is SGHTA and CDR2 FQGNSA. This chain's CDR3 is CASSLRGLYGYTF. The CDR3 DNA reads TGTGCCAGCAGCTTAAGGGGACTCTATGGCTACACCTTC.